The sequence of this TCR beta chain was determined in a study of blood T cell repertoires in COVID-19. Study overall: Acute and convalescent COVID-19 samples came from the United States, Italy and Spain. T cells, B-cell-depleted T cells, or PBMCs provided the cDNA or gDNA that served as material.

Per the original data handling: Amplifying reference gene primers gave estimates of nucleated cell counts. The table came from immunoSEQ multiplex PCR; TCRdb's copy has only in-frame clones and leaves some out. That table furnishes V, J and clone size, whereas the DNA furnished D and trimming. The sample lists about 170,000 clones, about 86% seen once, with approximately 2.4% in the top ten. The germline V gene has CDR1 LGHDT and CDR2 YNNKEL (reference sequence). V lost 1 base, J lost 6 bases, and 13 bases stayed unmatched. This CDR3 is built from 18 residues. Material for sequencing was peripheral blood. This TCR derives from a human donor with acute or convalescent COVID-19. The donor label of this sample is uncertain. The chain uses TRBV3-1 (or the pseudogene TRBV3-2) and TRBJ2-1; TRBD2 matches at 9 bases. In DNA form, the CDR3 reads TGTGCCAGCAGCCAAGCCGGACCAATGGGACTAGCAAGCAATGAGCAGTTCTTC. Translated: CASSQAGPMGLASNEQFF.